The next 24 T cell receptor beta chains were all read from a single sample in a study of blood T cell repertoires in COVID-19. The protocol was immunoSEQ multiplex PCR, while the TCRdb copy is restricted to in-frame clones and leaves out a portion. Among 190,000 or so clones listed, roughly 80% were seen once. The sequenced sample consisted of peripheral blood. Source of these receptors: a man in his 60s with COVID-19, enrolled during active disease.

The sample holds a few counts of this clone. The chain has TRBV10-3 and TRBJ1-2; D is perhaps TRBD1 (6 bases). V was trimmed by 3 bases and J by 7 bases, leaving 6 bases between them. The germline V gene has CDR1 ENHRY and CDR2 SYGVKD. This CDR3 comprises 11 residues. The CDR3 sequence: CAISDRGGYTF. In DNA form, the CDR3 reads TGTGCCATCAGTGACAGGGGTGGCTACACCTTC.

The V call is TRBV5-8, the J call TRBJ1-5, with D possibly being TRBD1 (6 bases). The CDR3 has 13 amino acids. The ends were cut back, 0 bases at V and 5 bases at J, with 6 bases in the middle. The germline gives CDR1 SGHTS, CDR2 YDEGEE. The CDR3 loop reads CASSLDRDQPQHF. The CDR3 coding sequence is TGTGCCAGCAGCTTGGACAGGGATCAGCCCCAGCATTTT.

V gene TRBV11-2 combines with J gene TRBJ2-7; TRBD1 might be the D (5 bases). The V gene's germline CDR1 is SGHAT and CDR2 FQNNGV. V was shortened by 6 bases and J by 2 bases, with 17 bases between the two germline ends. The length of the CDR3 is 15 residues. As DNA, the CDR3 is TGTGCCAGCAGTAGGGGTTCTTTGGGAACCTACGAGCAGTACTTC. Translated, it gives CASSRGSLGTYEQYF.

This rearrangement joins TRBV10-3 to TRBJ2-5; 8 nucleotides line up with TRBD2. The CDR3 loop spans 13 amino acids. The germline CDR1 and CDR2 sequences are ENHRY and SYGVKD. J gave up 5 bases and V 2 bases, and 1 base lay outside the gene matches. The CDR3 DNA is TGTGCCATCAGTGAGCCGGGGGGGGAGACCCAGTACTTC. Its translation: CAISEPGGETQYF.

This clone was recorded once. The V call is TRBV7-3, the J call TRBJ1-1; D perhaps matches TRBD1 (6 bases). The V end lost 5 bases, the J end lost 5 bases, and 18 bases lay between the germline ends. The CDR3 loop spans 15 amino acids. CDR1 SGHTA and CDR2 FQGTGA come from the germline V gene. The chain's CDR3 is CASSPQGGAGTEAFF. The CDR3 bases are TGTGCCAGCAGCCCCCAAGGGGGGGCGGGGACTGAAGCTTTCTTT.

V is TRBV27 and J is TRBJ2-3; possibly TRBD2 for D (6 bases). V lost 2 bases, J lost 2 bases, and 14 bases lay in between. CDR3 size: 16 residues. The germline V gene has CDR1 MNHEY and CDR2 SMNVEV (reference sequence). CDR3 nucleotides: TGTGCCAGCAGTTTAGGAGGGTTTCCCCCCACAGATACGCAGTATTTT. Residues: CASSLGGFPPTDTQYF.

The V and J genes are TRBV6-1 and TRBJ1-1; the D gene is possibly TRBD1 (5 bases). Germline V gives CDR1 MNHNS, CDR2 SASEGT. The CDR3 length is 15 residues. Trimming shortened V by 1 base and J by 2 bases, and 11 bases separated the two germline ends. The CDR3 region has the DNA TGTGCCAGCAGTGAAGTTCACAGGCCAAACACTGAAGCTTTCTTT. Translating it yields CASSEVHRPNTEAFF.

This rearrangement joins TRBV27 to TRBJ1-5, with D possibly TRBD1 on 5 matching bases. V gave up 2 bases and J gave up 4 bases, with 12 bases separating them. CDR1 and CDR2 (germline): MNHEY, SMNVEV (reference sequence). CDR3 size: 15 residues. The CDR3 bases are TGTGCCAGCAGTTTACTCGGACAAGGGAATCAGCCCCAGCATTTT. This sequence encodes CASSLLGQGNQPQHF.

The chain carries TRBV5-6 and TRBJ2-3; D is perhaps TRBD1 (5 bases). The CDR3 runs to 14 residues. Germline V gene lookup returns CDR1 SGHDT and CDR2 YYEEEE. Trimming shortened V by 0 bases and J by 0 bases, and 5 bases separated the two germline ends. The CDR3 sequence is CASSLGGSTDTQYF. CDR3 sequence (DNA): TGTGCCAGCAGCTTGGGGGGCAGCACAGATACGCAGTATTTT. Complete variable domain (other parts from reference TRBV5-6 and TRBJ2-3): DAGVTQSPTHLIKTRGQQVTLRCSPKSGHDTVSWYQQALGQGPQFIFQYYEEEERQRGNFPDRFSGHQFPNYSSELNVNALLLGDSALYLCASSLGGSTDTQYFGPGTRLTVL.

The DNA of the CDR3 is TGTGCCAGCGTGGGAGATCATGGTGACACTGAAGCTTTCTTT. This gives the protein CASVGDHGDTEAFF. The genes are TRBV2 and TRBJ1-1; D is ambiguous. The V gene's germline CDR1 is SNHLY and CDR2 FYNNEI. Trimming shortened V by 8 bases and J by 3 bases, and 16 bases separated the two germline ends. This CDR3 contains 14 residues.

The V gene is TRBV19, the J gene TRBJ1-1, with D possibly TRBD1 on 6 matching bases. This CDR3 is 13 amino acids long. Germline V gene sequence: CDR1 LNHDA, CDR2 SQIVND (reference sequence). Trimming took off 5 bases at V and 5 bases at J, with 12 bases between the two ends. Here the CDR3 DNA reads TGTGCCAGTAGTTACGGCAGGGGTACTGAAGCTTTCTTT. It encodes CASSYGRGTEAFF.

This clone was seen once. V gene TRBV27 combines with J gene TRBJ2-2, with a possible D match to TRBD2 (6 bases). This CDR3 contains 14 residues. From germline, CDR1 is MNHEY and CDR2 SMNVEV (reference sequence). V lost 5 bases to trimming and J lost 4 bases, with 11 bases between them. CDR3 nucleotide sequence: TGTGCCAGCAGTCAATCTAGCGCCACCGGGGAGCTGTTTTTT. The encoded protein is CASSQSSATGELFF.

The CDR3 sequence is CASSPYSSYEQYF. The DNA of the CDR3 is TGTGCCAGCAGCCCATACAGCTCCTACGAGCAGTACTTC. This sequence joins TRBV7-9 and TRBJ2-7; D not certain. The CDR3 is 13 residues long. Trimming left V 5 bases short and J 0 bases short, with 8 bases between. The germline CDR1 and CDR2 sequences are SEHNR and FQNEAQ (reference sequence).

The rearrangement links TRBV30 to TRBJ1-5; D might be TRBD1 (5 bases). CDR1 and CDR2 from the germline V gene are GTSNPN and SVGIG (reference sequence). The V and J ends lost 0 bases and 5 bases respectively, with 8 bases between them. The CDR3 sequence is 13 residues long. The CDR3 bases are TGTGCCTGGAGTGTAACCAGGGATCAGCCCCAGCATTTT. The encoded protein is CAWSVTRDQPQHF.

The chain recombines TRBV19 with TRBJ1-5; D gene uncertain. There are 14 residues in the CDR3. Trimming cost V 8 bases and J 1 base, with 12 bases left between them. Germline-derived CDR1 and CDR2 are LNHDA and SQIVND (reference sequence). This CDR3 reads CASRPPGSNQPQHF. The DNA for the CDR3 is TGTGCCAGTCGTCCCCCCGGGAGCAATCAGCCCCAGCATTTT.

The V gene is TRBV4-2, the J gene TRBJ1-1; D is perhaps TRBD1 (5 bases). CDR3 size: 14 residues. V was clipped by 0 bases and J by 8 bases, with 13 bases between them. From germline, CDR1 is LGHNA and CDR2 YNFKEQ. The CDR3 DNA sequence: TGTGCCAGCAGCCAAGAAAGGGGAAGACTGGAAGCTTTCTTT. It is translated as CASSQERGRLEAFF.

V and J are TRBV10-1 and TRBJ1-2; D not certain. This CDR3 region has 13 residues. Trimming removed 3 bases at V and 2 bases at J, with 7 bases between. Germline V CDR1 and CDR2: WNHNN, SYGVQD (reference sequence). CDR3 sequence reads: CASSEQTNYGYTF. The CDR3 DNA reads as TGCGCCAGCAGTGAACAGACAAACTATGGCTACACCTTC.

This chain joins TRBV14 and TRBJ2-5; the match to TRBD2 covers 11 bases. The CDR3 runs 17 residues. V was pared by 2 bases and J by 2 bases, with 7 bases of the junction left unmatched. Germline CDR1 reads SGHDN; CDR2 reads FVKESK. The CDR3 DNA sequence: TGTGCCAGCAGCCAACCAACTAGCGGGAGATATCAAGAGACCCAGTACTTC. Its translation: CASSQPTSGRYQETQYF. Full variable domain (remainder filled in from reference TRBV14 and TRBJ2-5): EAGVTQFPSHSVIEKGQTVTLRCDPISGHDNLYWYRRVMGKEIKFLLHFVKESKQDESGMPNNRFLAERTGGTYSTLKVQPAELEDSGVYFCASSQPTSGRYQETQYFGPGTRLLVL.

This sequence joins TRBV27 and TRBJ1-6; the D gene is possibly TRBD1 (6 bases). Trimming took 3 bases from V and 0 from J, leaving 9 bases between them. The CDR3 consists of 16 residues. Per germline, CDR1 MNHEY and CDR2 SMNVEV (reference sequence). The CDR3 spells CASSFGQSSYNSPLHF. The CDR3 DNA reads as TGTGCCAGCAGTTTCGGACAGAGCTCCTATAATTCACCCCTCCACTTT.

The chain uses TRBV10-1 and TRBJ1-1, with a tentative D call TRBD1 (6 bases). V lost 3 bases to trimming and J lost 3 bases, with 11 bases between them. Germline CDR1 WNHNN, CDR2 SYGVQD (reference sequence). CDR3 length: 14 amino acids. As DNA, the CDR3 is TGCGCCAGCAGTGATCGGGGGGCGGACACTGAAGCTTTCTTT. This sequence encodes CASSDRGADTEAFF.

This clone was recorded only once. The V gene is TRBV18, the J gene TRBJ1-3; 8 nucleotides line up with TRBD1. This CDR3 has 14 residues. Germline V gene sequence: CDR1 KGHSH, CDR2 LQKENI. V lost 6 bases, J lost 5 bases, and 6 bases stayed unmatched. CDR3 bases: TGTGCCAGCTCCCTTGGACAGGGAAGAAACACCATATATTTT. This encodes CASSLGQGRNTIYF.

This chain joins TRBV11-2 and TRBJ2-3; 8 positions match TRBD2. The CDR3 is 16 amino acids. Unmatched junction bases numbered 8, after V lost 3 bases and J lost 3 bases. Germline V gene sequence: CDR1 SGHAT, CDR2 FQNNGV. The DNA of the CDR3 is TGTGCCAGCAGCTTTGATGATAGCGGGAAAACAGATACGCAGTATTTT. This codes for CASSFDDSGKTDTQYF.

The gene calls are TRBV6-2 or TRBV6-3 and TRBJ1-5; 8 bases agree with TRBD1. J was trimmed by 4 bases and V by 4 bases; bases with no gene match: 9. The CDR3 length is 16 residues. Germline V gene sequence: CDR1 MNHEY, CDR2 SVGEGT. CDR3 sequence (DNA): TGTGCCAGCAGTTCCGCCGGGACAGGAGGGAATCAGCCCCAGCATTTT. It is translated as CASSSAGTGGNQPQHF.

CDR3 bases: TGCAGCGGGGGACAGGGTAATGAAAAACTGTTTTTT. The encoded protein is CSGGQGNEKLFF. The chain combines TRBV29-1 with TRBJ1-4; 9 bases line up with TRBD1. CDR3 size: 12 residues. Trimming took 7 bases from V and 4 from J; bases not matched to a gene: 1. Germline-derived CDR1 and CDR2 are SQVTM and ANQGSEA.